A selection of T cell receptor beta chains follows, all from one sample in a study of identical twins. TCRdb redid the calling of the 5' RACE reads with MiXCR, one entry per CDR3 protein. The top ten clones hold roughly 0.3% of a sample with 1.5 million to 2 million distinct CDR3 sequences, 25% to 35% of them seen once. The sequenced sample was cord blood. These receptors were taken from a newborn girl in good health. The CDR3 runs from the conserved cysteine through the conserved F or W. D genes are given only for firm matches. A row's size may be missing; if present it is once, few, many or a size class.

- TRBJ1-2 TRBV10-2 - TGCGCCAGTCAACGGGACGGCTGGTTCTATGGCTACACCTTC CASQRDGWFYGYTF
- TRBJ2-1 TRBV20-1 TRBD2 TGCAGTGCTACCGATAGCGGGGACAATGAGCAGTTCTTC CSATDSGDNEQFF
- TRBJ2-7 TRBV5-4 - TGTGCCAGCAGCTTGTTGCCGCACGAGCTCCCCTACGAGCAGTACTTC CASSLLPHELPYEQYF
- TRBJ2-7 TRBV5-1 TRBD1 TGCGCCAGCACCGCGAAGGGACAGGGGGCAGTCGAGCAGTACTTC CASTAKGQGAVEQYF
- TRBJ2-5 TRBV19 - TGTGCCAGTAGTATAGAGGCTGGCCCAGAGGCCCAGTACTTC CASSIEAGPEAQYF
- TRBJ2-1 TRBV14 - TGTGCCAGCAGCCAACCCAGGGGCCCCTACAATGAGCAGTTCTTC CASSQPRGPYNEQFF
- TRBJ2-1 TRBV5-1 TRBD2 TGCGCCAGCAGCTCCTCGAGCGGGAGCAATGAGCAGTTCTTC CASSSSSGSNEQFF
- TRBJ2-1 TRBV6-6 TRBD2 TGTGCCAGCAGTTACTCCCGGACTAGCGGTCAAGAGACCCAGTTCTTC CASSYSRTSGQETQFF
- TRBJ2-1 TRBV20-1 TRBD2 TGCAGTGCTAGAGTGACTAGCGGGGGGGCGGTGTGGTGGGAGCAGTTCTTC CSARVTSGGAVWWEQFF
- TRBJ2-4 TRBV20-1 - TGCAGTGCCTCACCATTGGGCCAACCACAGGGAAACATTCAGTACTTC CSASPLGQPQGNIQYF
many TRBJ2-3 TRBV5-1 TRBD2 TGTGCCAGCAGCTGGGGACTAGCGGGCACAGATACGCAGTATTTT CASSWGLAGTDTQYF
- TRBJ2-1 TRBV12-3/TRBV12-4 TRBD1 TGTGCCAGCAGTCCCTACAGGGGAAGAGTAAGTGAGCAGTTCTTC CASSPYRGRVSEQFF
few TRBJ2-3 TRBV14 - TGTGCCAGCAGCCAAAGAAGAGGGGGAAGCACAGATACGCAGTATTTT CASSQRRGGSTDTQYF
once TRBJ1-2 TRBV5-1 TRBD1 TGCGCCAGCAGCTACTCGGACAGGGGAGACTATGGCTACACCTTC CASSYSDRGDYGYTF
few TRBJ2-4 TRBV7-9 - TGTGCCAGCAGCCTAAATGGGGGCAAAAACATTCAGTACTTC CASSLNGGKNIQYF
- TRBJ1-1 TRBV5-1 - TGCGCCAGCAGCTCGGGAAGCGGACGGTTCGAAGCTTTCTTT CASSSGSGRFEAFF
- TRBJ1-2 TRBV7-9 TRBD1 TGTGCCAGCAGCTTAGAGATGACAGGGGGCTATGGCTACACCTTC CASSLEMTGGYGYTF
- TRBJ2-2 TRBV4-1 TRBD2 TGCGCCAGCAGCCAAGACTGGCGGGGGGTGACCGGGGAGCTGTTTTTT CASSQDWRGVTGELFF
- TRBJ1-5 TRBV4-1 - TGCGCCAGCAGCCCCCCGGGGGTGGCTAATCAGCCCCAGCATTTT CASSPPGVANQPQHF
few TRBJ2-5 TRBV28 - TGTGCCAGCACTGGGACATCAAAAGAGACCCAGTACTTC CASTGTSKETQYF
many TRBJ2-5 TRBV28 - TGTGCCAGCATCCTCTCTGGGGATCAAGAGACCCAGTACTTC CASILSGDQETQYF
once TRBJ2-2 TRBV3-1 TRBD1 TGTGCCAGCAGCCAAGTAGTTTGGCAGGGGGCCGGGGAGCTGTTTTTT CASSQVVWQGAGELFF
- TRBJ1-2 TRBV27 - TGTGCCAGCAGCCCTCTAGGGGGGGCCTATGGCTACACCTTC CASSPLGGAYGYTF
few TRBJ1-1 TRBV27 TRBD1 TGTGCCAGCAGTTTCGGACAGGGCTCCCCCAGAGGCACTGAAGCTTTCTTT CASSFGQGSPRGTEAFF
- TRBJ1-2 TRBV3-1 - TGTGCCAGCAGCCAATTTGCAGGGTGGGCGAACTATGGCTACACCTTC CASSQFAGWANYGYTF
- TRBJ2-4 TRBV7-2 - TGTGCCAGCAGCTTAGCGTCGTCTCGGGGTAGAAACATTCAGTACTTC CASSLASSRGRNIQYF
few TRBJ1-1 TRBV29-1 - TGCAGCGTTGTGGCGACAGGGAACACTGAAGCTTTCTTT CSVVATGNTEAFF
few TRBJ2-3 TRBV7-8 - TGTGCCAGCAGACTCGTCCTGGCGGCCACAGATACGCAGTATTTT CASRLVLAATDTQYF
- TRBJ1-1 TRBV19 - TGTGCCAGTAGTATGGGATTAGAAGCTTTCTTT CASSMGLEAFF
few TRBJ2-4 TRBV25-1 TRBD1 TGTGCCAGCAGTGAACAAGGACAGGGGAACATTCAGTACTTC CASSEQGQGNIQYF
few TRBJ1-6 TRBV12-3/TRBV12-4 TRBD1 TGTGCCAGCAGTCGGACAGGGAGATCACCCCTCCACTTT CASSRTGRSPLHF